Sequencing of this T cell receptor (beta chain) was carried out in a study of Ad26.COV2.S vaccination and SARS-CoV-2 variants. Germline CDR1 is MNHEY and CDR2 is SVGAGI. V lost 6 bases and J lost 0, with 14 bases in between. The CDR3 is 15 amino acids. Documented treatment: 15 to 20 received Ad26.COV2.S at low or high dose, single or two shots; about 5 received placebo; per-sample allocation not given. The study sampled participants on day 63 after the first vaccine or placebo injection. Immunization relied on an Ad26 vector, which expressed Wuhan-strain SARS-CoV-2 spike. Repertoires were generated with immunoSEQ multiplex PCR, while TCRdb's copy carries only in-frame clones and drops some. The profile shows roughly 320,000 clones, about 86% of them singletons.

This sequence joins TRBV6-5 and TRBJ1-2; D is unclear. The receptor's source is a person between 18 and 60 years old who received the Ad26.COV2.S COVID-19 vaccine or a placebo. Sequencing used peripheral blood, obtained in a trial of Ad26.COV2.S vaccine versus placebo. CDR3 sequence: CASRHREQTNYGYTF. The CDR3 DNA sequence: TGTGCCAGCAGACACCGGGAGCAAACTAACTATGGCTACACCTTC.